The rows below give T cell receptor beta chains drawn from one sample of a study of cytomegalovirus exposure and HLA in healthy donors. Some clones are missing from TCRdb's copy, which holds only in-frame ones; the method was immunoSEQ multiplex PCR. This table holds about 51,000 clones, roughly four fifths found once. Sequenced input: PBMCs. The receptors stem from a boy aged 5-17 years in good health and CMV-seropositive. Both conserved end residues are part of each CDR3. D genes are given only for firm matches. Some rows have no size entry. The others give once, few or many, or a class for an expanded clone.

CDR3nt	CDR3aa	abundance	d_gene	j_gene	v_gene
TGTGCCAGTAGTATTGATCAGGGCCCCGGAAACACCATATATTTT	CASSIDQGPGNTIYF	-	-	TRBJ1-3	TRBV19
TGCAGCGCGCAGGGGGACTATGGCTACACCTTC	CSAQGDYGYTF	-	TRBD1	TRBJ1-2	TRBV29-1
TGCGCCAGCAGCGGAGGGACCAGAGAGACCCAGTACTTC	CASSGGTRETQYF	-	-	TRBJ2-5	TRBV5-1
TGTGCCAGCAGCGTACAGGGTGGAGGCTACACCTTC	CASSVQGGGYTF	few	-	TRBJ1-2	TRBV9
TGCGCCAGCAGCTCCCTCCCGGGAGGGGAGACCCAGTACTTC	CASSSLPGGETQYF	-	TRBD2	TRBJ2-5	TRBV5-1
TGTGCCAGCAGCTTACTTCTAGCGGAGTACAATGAGCAGTTCTTC	CASSLLLAEYNEQFF	-	TRBD2	TRBJ2-1	TRBV7-9
TGTGCCAGCAGCGCCTTCAGAGGGATCGGAGTTTACAATGAGCAGTTCTTC	CASSAFRGIGVYNEQFF	-	-	TRBJ2-1	TRBV5-6
TGCAGCGTTGAGTCGGGACAGGGTAACCCCTACGAGCAGTACTTC	CSVESGQGNPYEQYF	-	TRBD1	TRBJ2-7	TRBV29-1
TGTGCCAGTACCCCAAACCCTAGCGGGGGGTACAATGAGCAGTTCTTC	CASTPNPSGGYNEQFF	-	TRBD2	TRBJ2-1	TRBV19
TGTGCCAGCAGCCGGGGACTGAGCTATGGCTACACCTTC	CASSRGLSYGYTF	-	-	TRBJ1-2	TRBV5-8
TGTGCCAGCAGAACAGAGACCTCTGGAAACACCATATATTTT	CASRTETSGNTIYF	-	-	TRBJ1-3	TRBV11-2
TGTGCCAGCAGTGAGGGTTTTCGGGACAACCAAGAGACCCAGTACTTC	CASSEGFRDNQETQYF	-	-	TRBJ2-5	TRBV2
TGTGCCAGTAGTATAGTAGCGGGGGAGGAGACCCAGTACTTC	CASSIVAGEETQYF	-	TRBD2	TRBJ2-5	TRBV19
TGTGCCAGCAGCCCGGGACTAGCGGGGGGCGGAGATACGCAGTATTTT	CASSPGLAGGGDTQYF	-	TRBD2	TRBJ2-3	TRBV4-2
TGCGCCAGCAGCTTGAGTAGCGGGGGGGCCTATCGCAATGAGCAGTTCTTC	CASSLSSGGAYRNEQFF	-	TRBD2	TRBJ2-1	TRBV5-1
TGTGCCAGCACCGCGGCAGTCGGATCTGGCACTGAAGCTTTCTTT	CASTAAVGSGTEAFF	once	-	TRBJ1-1	TRBV2
TGTGCCAGCAGTCCCAGCGGGCTGGAAGCTTTCTTT	CASSPSGLEAFF	-	-	TRBJ1-1	TRBV7-6
TGTGCCAGCAGCTTGAGGGGAGATACGCAGTATTTT	CASSLRGDTQYF	-	-	TRBJ2-3	TRBV5-5
TGTGCCAGCCTGCCGACAGGAACCGGGGAGCTGTTTTTT	CASLPTGTGELFF	-	-	TRBJ2-2	TRBV6-6
TGTGCCAGCAGCTCCCCCGGTAGCTCCTATAATTCACCCCTCCACTTT	CASSSPGSSYNSPLHF	-	-	TRBJ1-6	TRBV5-6
TGTGCCAGCAGCCTCCAACCCCTAGCGGGGAACTCCTACGAGCAGTACTTC	CASSLQPLAGNSYEQYF	-	TRBD2	TRBJ2-7	TRBV4-2
TGCGCCAGCAGTGAAGGGGATATTTCACCCCTCCACTTT	CASSEGDISPLHF	-	-	TRBJ1-6	TRBV5-1
TGTGCCAGCTCCCCAACAGGGGGCTCAGGCAATGAGCAGTTCTTC	CASSPTGGSGNEQFF	once	TRBD1	TRBJ2-1	TRBV18
TGTGCCAGCAGCGCGGTATCGGGGGGAGCGGGATGGGGTGAGCAGTTCTTC	CASSAVSGGAGWGEQFF	-	TRBD2	TRBJ2-1	TRBV9
TGCGCCAGCAGTACTACCATGAACACTGAAGCTTTCTTT	CASSTTMNTEAFF	-	-	TRBJ1-1	TRBV10-1
TGTGCCAGCAGTGAAGATTCGGGGTATGGCTCCTACGAGCAGTACTTC	CASSEDSGYGSYEQYF	-	-	TRBJ2-7	TRBV6-1
TGTGCCAGCAGTGAATGGGAGCAGGCGGGGGAGACCCAGTACTTC	CASSEWEQAGETQYF	-	-	TRBJ2-5	TRBV2
TGTGCCAGCAGCTTGAGGGGCTCCTACAATGAGCAGTTCTTC	CASSLRGSYNEQFF	few	-	TRBJ2-1	TRBV5-6
TGTGCCAGCAGTTTCAGGGACAGGGAAGATACGCAGTATTTT	CASSFRDREDTQYF	-	TRBD1	TRBJ2-3	TRBV27
TGTGCCAGCAGCTTAACGGCCGACAGTACTGAAGCTTTCTTT	CASSLTADSTEAFF	once	-	TRBJ1-1	TRBV7-9
TGTGCCAGCAGCTACACCCCCGACAGGGGCTACGAGCAGTACTTC	CASSYTPDRGYEQYF	-	TRBD1	TRBJ2-7	TRBV6-1
TGTGCCAGCAGGGGACTAGCGGGGGTAAATGAGCAGTTCTTC	CASRGLAGVNEQFF	-	TRBD2	TRBJ2-1	TRBV7-2
TGTGCCAGCAGTGAATATCCGGGAAACACCGGGGAGCTGTTTTTT	CASSEYPGNTGELFF	-	-	TRBJ2-2	TRBV25-1
TGCGCCAGCAGCATCGGTCGGGGTGACGAGCAGTACTTC	CASSIGRGDEQYF	-	-	TRBJ2-7	TRBV5-1
TGTGCCAGCAGCCCGGACAGGGGCAGTCTCACCTTC	CASSPDRGSLTF	-	TRBD1	TRBJ1-2	TRBV5-8
TGTGCCAGCAGCCAGGCGGGGACGGCTGGGAATGAAAAACTGTTTTTT	CASSQAGTAGNEKLFF	-	-	TRBJ1-4	TRBV7-2
TGCGCCAGCAGCTCGACAGGGATAAACTATGGCTACACCTTC	CASSSTGINYGYTF	-	TRBD1	TRBJ1-2	TRBV5-1
TGTGCCAGTAGTACCTTCCGGGGTCCCTCCTACGAGCAGTACTTC	CASSTFRGPSYEQYF	-	-	TRBJ2-7	TRBV19
TGTGCCAGCGGTCGAAGAGTAGCGGGGGAGAGGGAGACCCAGTACTTC	CASGRRVAGERETQYF	-	TRBD2	TRBJ2-5	TRBV7-9
TGTGCCAGCAGTTCCGGGACAGGAGGTCCGTCCTACGAGCAGTACTTC	CASSSGTGGPSYEQYF	-	TRBD1	TRBJ2-7	TRBV27
TGTGCCAGCAGCTTAGCGAGCATGAACACTGAAGCTTTCTTT	CASSLASMNTEAFF	-	-	TRBJ1-1	TRBV7-2
TGTGCCAGCAGTCGCTCTGGGACAGTGAATTCACCCCTCCACTTT	CASSRSGTVNSPLHF	-	TRBD1	TRBJ1-6	TRBV16
TGTGCCAGCAGCTTCGGACAGGGCGACTATGGCTACACCTTC	CASSFGQGDYGYTF	-	TRBD1	TRBJ1-2	TRBV5-4
TGTGCCAGCACCTCCCGGGACGGGGGGGCGGATGAGCAGTTCTTC	CASTSRDGGADEQFF	-	TRBD2	TRBJ2-1	TRBV6-1
TGTGCCAGCAGCTTAGGTTTGCGGGGGGGCCTCTACAATGAGCAGTTCTTC	CASSLGLRGGLYNEQFF	-	TRBD2	TRBJ2-1	TRBV7-6
TGTGCCAGCAAGGACAACGGAAACTATGGCTACACCTTC	CASKDNGNYGYTF	-	-	TRBJ1-2	TRBV6-5
TGTGCCAGCAGCCACGGGACTCCCCGGGTAGATACGCAGTATTTT	CASSHGTPRVDTQYF	-	-	TRBJ2-3	TRBV7-2
TGTTCCAGCAGCCCCCTCTACGAGCAGTACTTC	CSSSPLYEQYF	-	-	TRBJ2-7	TRBV7-9